The T cell receptor (beta chain) under discussion was sequenced for a study of cytomegalovirus exposure and HLA in healthy donors. The study's findings and limits: A later look showed TCR association rates differing by HLA locus, highest for DRB1 and lowest for HLA-C. An assumption of roughly uniform sequencing depth across donors underlay the presence/absence analyses.

V lost 0 bases, J lost 3 bases, and 13 bases lay in between. This CDR3 is built from 16 residues. Per germline, CDR1 SGHRS and CDR2 YFSETQ. With respect to this clone: Its antigen is not known.

Donors had nominal health at sampling but likely had unrecorded immune exposures. Vbeta (60) and Jbeta (13) primers were used in the PCR. Some clones are missing from TCRdb's copy, which holds only in-frame ones; the method was immunoSEQ multiplex PCR. The sample carries 90,000 to 100,000 clones, 60% to 80% recorded once. The chain has TRBV5-1 and TRBJ1-5; TRBD1 is a possible D gene (5 bases). The source material was PBMCs. The receptor comes from a female donor in good health and CMV-seronegative. CDR3 DNA sequence: TGCGCCAGCAGCTTGGGGGCGGGGGGTATCAATCAGCCCCAGCATTTT. Its protein is CASSLGAGGINQPQHF.